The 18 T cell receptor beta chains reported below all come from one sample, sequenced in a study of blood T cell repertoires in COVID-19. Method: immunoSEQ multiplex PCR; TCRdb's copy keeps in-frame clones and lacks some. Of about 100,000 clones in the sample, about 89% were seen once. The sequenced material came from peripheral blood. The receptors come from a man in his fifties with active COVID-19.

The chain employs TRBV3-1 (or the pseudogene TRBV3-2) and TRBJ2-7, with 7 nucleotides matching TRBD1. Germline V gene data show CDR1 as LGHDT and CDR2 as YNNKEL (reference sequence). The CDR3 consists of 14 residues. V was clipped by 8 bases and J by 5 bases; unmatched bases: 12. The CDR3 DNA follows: TGTGCCAGCGGTCAGACAGGGCGCGTCCACGAGCAGTACTTC. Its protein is CASGQTGRVHEQYF.

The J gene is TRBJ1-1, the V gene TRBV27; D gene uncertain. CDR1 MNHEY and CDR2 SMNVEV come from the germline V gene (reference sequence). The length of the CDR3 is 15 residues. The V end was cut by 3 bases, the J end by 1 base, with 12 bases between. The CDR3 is CASSFNRDWNTEAFF. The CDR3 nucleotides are TGTGCCAGCAGTTTCAACCGGGATTGGAACACTGAAGCTTTCTTT.

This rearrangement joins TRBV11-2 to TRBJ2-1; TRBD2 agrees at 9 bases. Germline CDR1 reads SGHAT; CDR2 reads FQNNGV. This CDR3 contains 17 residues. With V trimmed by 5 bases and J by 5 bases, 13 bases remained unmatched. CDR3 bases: TGTGCCAGCAGCCCAAGGGTTACTAGCGGGCAAAACAATGAGCAGTTCTTC. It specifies CASSPRVTSGQNNEQFF.

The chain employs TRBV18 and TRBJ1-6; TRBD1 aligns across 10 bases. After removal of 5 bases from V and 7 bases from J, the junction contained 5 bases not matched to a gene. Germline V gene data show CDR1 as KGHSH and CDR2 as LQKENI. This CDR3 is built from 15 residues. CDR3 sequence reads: CASSNRDRGNSPLHF. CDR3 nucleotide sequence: TGTGCCAGCTCAAACCGGGACAGGGGAAATTCACCCCTCCACTTT.

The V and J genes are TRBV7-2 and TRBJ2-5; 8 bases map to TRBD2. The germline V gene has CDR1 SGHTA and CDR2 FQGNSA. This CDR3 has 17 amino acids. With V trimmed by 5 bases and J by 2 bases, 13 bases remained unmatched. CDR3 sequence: CASSRLGLAGPQETQYF. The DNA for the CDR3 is TGTGCCAGCAGCAGATTAGGGCTAGCGGGCCCACAAGAGACCCAGTACTTC. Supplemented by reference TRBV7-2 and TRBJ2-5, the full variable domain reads GAGVSQSPSNKVTEKGKDVELRCDPISGHTALYWYRQSLGQGLEFLIYFQGNSAPDKSGLPSDRFSAERTGGSVSTLTIQRTQQEDSAVYLCASSRLGLAGPQETQYFGPGTRLLVL.

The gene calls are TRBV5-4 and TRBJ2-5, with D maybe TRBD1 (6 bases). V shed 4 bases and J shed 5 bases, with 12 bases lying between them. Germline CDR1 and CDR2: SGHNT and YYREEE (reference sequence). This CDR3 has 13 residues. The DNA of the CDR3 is TGTGCCAGCAGCGCGACAAGGGGGGAGACCCAGTACTTC. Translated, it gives CASSATRGETQYF.

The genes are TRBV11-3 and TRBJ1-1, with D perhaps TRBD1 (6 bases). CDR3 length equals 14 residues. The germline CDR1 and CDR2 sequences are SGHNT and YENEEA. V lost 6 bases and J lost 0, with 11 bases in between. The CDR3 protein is CASSQTGMNTEAFF. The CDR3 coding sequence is TGTGCCAGCAGTCAAACAGGGATGAACACTGAAGCTTTCTTT.

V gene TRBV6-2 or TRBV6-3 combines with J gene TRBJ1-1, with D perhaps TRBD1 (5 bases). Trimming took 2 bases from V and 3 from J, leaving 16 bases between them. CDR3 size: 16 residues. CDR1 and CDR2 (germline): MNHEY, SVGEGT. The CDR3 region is CASSYVYGGMDTEAFF. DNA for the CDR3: TGTGCCAGCAGTTACGTATACGGGGGGATGGACACTGAAGCTTTCTTT.

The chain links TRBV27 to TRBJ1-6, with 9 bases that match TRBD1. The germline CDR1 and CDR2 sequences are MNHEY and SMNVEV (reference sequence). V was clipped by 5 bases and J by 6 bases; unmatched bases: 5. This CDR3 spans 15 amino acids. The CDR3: CASSADRGSNSPLHF. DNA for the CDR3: TGTGCCAGCAGTGCAGACAGGGGGAGTAATTCACCCCTCCACTTT.

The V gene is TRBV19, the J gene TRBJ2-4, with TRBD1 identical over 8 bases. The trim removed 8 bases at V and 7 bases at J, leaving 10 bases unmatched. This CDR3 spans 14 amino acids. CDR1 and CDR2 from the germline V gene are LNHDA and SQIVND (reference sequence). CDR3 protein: CASAVWTGINIQYF. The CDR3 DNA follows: TGTGCCAGTGCCGTTTGGACAGGGATCAACATTCAGTACTTC.

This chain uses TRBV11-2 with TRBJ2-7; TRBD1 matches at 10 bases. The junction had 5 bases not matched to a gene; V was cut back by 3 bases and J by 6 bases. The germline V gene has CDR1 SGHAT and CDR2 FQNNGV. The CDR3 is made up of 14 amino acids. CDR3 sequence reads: CASSFGQGEGEQYV. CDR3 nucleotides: TGTGCCAGCAGCTTCGGACAGGGGGAGGGCGAGCAGTACGTC.

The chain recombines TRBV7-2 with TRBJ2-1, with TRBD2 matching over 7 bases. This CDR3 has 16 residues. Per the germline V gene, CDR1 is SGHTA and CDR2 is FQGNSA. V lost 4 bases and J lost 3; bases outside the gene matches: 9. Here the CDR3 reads CASSSQIGGGYNEQFF. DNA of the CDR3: TGTGCCAGCAGCTCCCAGATTGGGGGGGGCTACAATGAGCAGTTCTTC.

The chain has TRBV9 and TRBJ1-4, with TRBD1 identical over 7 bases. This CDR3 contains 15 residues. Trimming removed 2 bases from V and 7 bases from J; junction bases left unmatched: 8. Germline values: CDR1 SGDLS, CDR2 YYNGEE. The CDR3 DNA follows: TGTGCCAGCAGCGTTAAACAGGGGATCGGTGAAAAACTGTTTTTT. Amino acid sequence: CASSVKQGIGEKLFF.

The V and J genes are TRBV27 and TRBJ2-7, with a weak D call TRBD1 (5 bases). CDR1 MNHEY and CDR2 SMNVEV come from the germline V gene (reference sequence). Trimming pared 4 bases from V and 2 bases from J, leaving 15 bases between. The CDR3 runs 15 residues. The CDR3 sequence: CASSSSYTGPYEQYF. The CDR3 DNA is TGTGCCAGCAGTTCGTCATATACAGGACCCTACGAGCAGTACTTC.

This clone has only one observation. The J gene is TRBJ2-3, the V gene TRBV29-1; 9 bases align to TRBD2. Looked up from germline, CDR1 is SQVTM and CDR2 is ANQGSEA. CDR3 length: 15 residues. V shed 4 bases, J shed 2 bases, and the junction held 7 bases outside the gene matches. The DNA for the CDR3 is TGCAGCGTTGCCCTTAGCGGGGGCGTCACAGATACGCAGTATTTT. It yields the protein CSVALSGGVTDTQYF.

The CDR3: CASSVVGTSGGDEQFF. As DNA, the CDR3 is TGTGCCAGCAGCGTAGTAGGGACTAGTGGGGGCGATGAGCAGTTCTTC. The chain is built from TRBV9 and TRBJ2-1; 8 positions match TRBD2. Germline V CDR1 and CDR2: SGDLS, YYNGEE. The V and J ends lost 0 bases and 8 bases, in that order; junction bases with no gene match: 10. This CDR3 contains 16 residues. Supplemented by reference TRBV9 and TRBJ2-1, the full variable domain reads DSGVTQTPKHLITATGQRVTLRCSPRSGDLSVYWYQQSLDQGLQFLIQYYNGEERAKGNILERFSAQQFPDLHSELNLSSLELGDSALYFCASSVVGTSGGDEQFFGPGTRLTVL.

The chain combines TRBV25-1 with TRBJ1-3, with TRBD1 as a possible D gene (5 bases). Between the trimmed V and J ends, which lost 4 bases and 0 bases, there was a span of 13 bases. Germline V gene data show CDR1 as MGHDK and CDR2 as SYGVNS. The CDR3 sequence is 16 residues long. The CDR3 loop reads CASSAGSDSSGNTIYF. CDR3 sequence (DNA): TGTGCCAGCAGTGCTGGGTCTGACAGCTCTGGAAACACCATATATTTT.

The CDR3 DNA follows: TGTGCCAGCAGCTCCCGGGACAGGGTGATGGGCTACACTGAAGCTTTCTTT. Its translation is CASSSRDRVMGYTEAFF. The J gene is TRBJ1-1, the V gene TRBV5-4, with TRBD1 identical over 9 bases. Per the germline V gene, CDR1 is SGHNT and CDR2 is YYREEE (reference sequence). Trimming removed 3 bases from V and 3 bases from J; junction bases left unmatched: 12. The CDR3 consists of 17 residues.